This T cell receptor (beta chain) is drawn from a study of beta chain features in type 1 diabetes. Staining for CD45RO/CCR7/CD25/CD127/CD95/CD27 allowed sorting of CD4+ naive, central memory, regulatory and stem cell-like memory cells. What was sequenced were expressed TCRB transcripts, since all of the isolated RNA had been reverse transcribed. Using immunoSEQ multiplex PCR, the repertoire was profiled, and TCRdb retains in-frame clones only, with some absent. The data show 20,000 to 25,000 clones, more than 60% seen once. Germline lookup yields CDR1 SGHDT and CDR2 YYEEEE. The V segment lost 5 bases and the J segment 3 bases; nucleotides outside the gene matches: 10. There are 16 residues in the CDR3.

This chain joins TRBV5-6 and TRBJ2-2; 7 bases align to TRBD1. The sample was Tregs from blood. The clonotype originates from a woman in her thirties or forties in good health. CDR3 in amino acids: CASRIYRGIDTGELFF. CDR3 bases: TGTGCCAGCAGGATCTACAGGGGAATAGACACCGGGGAGCTGTTTTTT.